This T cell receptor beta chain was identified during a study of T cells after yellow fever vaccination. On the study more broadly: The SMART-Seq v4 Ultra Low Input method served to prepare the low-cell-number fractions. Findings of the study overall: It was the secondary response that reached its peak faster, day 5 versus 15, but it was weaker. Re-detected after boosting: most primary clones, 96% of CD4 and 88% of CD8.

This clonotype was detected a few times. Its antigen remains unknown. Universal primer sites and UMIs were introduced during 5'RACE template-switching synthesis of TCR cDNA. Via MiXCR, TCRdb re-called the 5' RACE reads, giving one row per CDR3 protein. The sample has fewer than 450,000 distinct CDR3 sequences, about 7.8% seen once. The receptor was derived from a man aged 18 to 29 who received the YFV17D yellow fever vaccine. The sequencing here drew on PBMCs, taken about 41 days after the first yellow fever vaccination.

The CDR3 DNA sequence: TGTGCCAGCAGCTTAGGTCGGCTAGCGCGCGCAGATACGCAGTATTTT. Translating it yields CASSLGRLARADTQYF. The V call is TRBV7-8, the J call TRBJ2-3; D is possibly TRBD2 (6 bases). V lost 1 base and J 4 bases, leaving 15 bases between the germline ends. The CDR3 is made up of 16 amino acids. Looked up from germline, CDR1 is SGHVS and CDR2 is FQNEAQ.